The present TCR beta chain was sequenced within a study of T cell responses to AZD1222 COVID-19 vaccine. The CDR3 is made up of 17 amino acids. Germline V CDR1 and CDR2: SGHAT, FQNNGV. Trimming shortened V by 1 base and J by 0 bases, and 13 bases separated the two germline ends. Produced via immunoSEQ multiplex PCR; TCRdb's table is partial and in-frame only. Of tens of thousands of clones in the sample, about 91% were seen once. Regarding the study as a whole: Recipients of AZD1222 seropositive at baseline numbered only 5 to 7.

About this clone itself: The antigen is not known.

This receptor was obtained from an adult who received the MenACWY meningococcal vaccine as a control. The starting material was peripheral blood, obtained 28 days after the second dose of the MenACWY control vaccine. V gene TRBV11-2 combines with J gene TRBJ1-3; D is unresolved. CDR3 bases: TGTGCCAGCAGCTTAGGGTTTTACGGGAACTCTGGAAACACCATATATTTT. Protein product: CASSLGFYGNSGNTIYF.